This T cell receptor beta chain was recorded in a study of T-cell reconstitution after alpha-beta-depleted transplantation in children. Notes on the study in general: Newly generated T cells supplied most T-cell counts and diversity one year post-transplant.

There are 13 residues in the CDR3. Germline CDR1 MDHEN, CDR2 SYDVKM. J lost 5 bases, V lost 6 bases, and 4 bases had no gene match. Ten or more counts support this clonotype. Its target is unknown. Unique molecular identifiers featured in how the TCRbeta library was prepared. A single record per CDR3 protein comes from TCRdb applying MiXCR to the PCR reads. The table shows a few hundred thousand distinct CDR3 sequences, with about 7% occurring only once. Source: PBMCs, taken before TCRalphabeta/CD19-depleted stem cell transplant. V is TRBV28 and J is TRBJ2-1, with 7 bases identical to TRBD2. This clonotype was obtained from a boy younger than 10 with acute lymphoblastic leukemia, due to receive a stem cell transplant. CDR3 sequence (DNA): TGTGCCAGCAGCCACAGCGGGAACAATGAGCAGTTCTTC. Its protein product is CASSHSGNNEQFF.